These 21 T cell receptor beta chains originate from one sample sequenced in a study of cytomegalovirus exposure and HLA in healthy donors. Amplification used 60 Vbeta primers and 13 Jbeta primers. Libraries were prepared by immunoSEQ multiplex PCR; TCRdb keeps only in-frame clonotypes and omits some of them. The table has roughly 230,000 clones, approximately 91% seen once. What was sequenced was PBMCs. These receptors originate from a girl aged 2-10 years in good health and CMV-seronegative.

The rearrangement uses TRBV5-6 and TRBJ2-5; D unresolved. The CDR3 extends over 13 amino acids. Trimming shortened V by 4 bases and J by 7 bases, and 14 bases separated the two germline ends. Per the germline V gene, CDR1 is SGHDT and CDR2 is YYEEEE. The CDR3 here is CASSKRPGGTQYF. Written as DNA, the CDR3 is TGTGCCAGCAGCAAGCGACCGGGTGGGACCCAGTACTTC.

The rearrangement joins TRBV7-6 to TRBJ2-1; possible D gene TRBD2, 5 bases. Germline assignment: CDR1 SGHVS and CDR2 FNYEAQ. The CDR3 extends over 12 amino acids. V was trimmed by 3 bases and J by 9 bases, leaving 9 bases between them. The CDR3 reads CASSFIEGEQFF. CDR3 DNA: TGTGCCAGCAGCTTCATTGAGGGTGAGCAGTTCTTC.

V usage is TRBV2 and J usage is TRBJ1-1; 7 nucleotides match TRBD1. The germline V gene encodes CDR1 SNHLY and CDR2 FYNNEI. Unmatched junction bases numbered 8, after V lost 6 bases and J lost 7 bases. The CDR3 has 13 residues. The CDR3 here is CASRGTAYYEAFF. CDR3 nucleotide sequence: TGTGCCAGCAGGGGGACAGCATACTATGAAGCTTTCTTT.

This rearrangement joins TRBV27 to TRBJ2-7, with unresolved D. Germline CDR1 and CDR2: MNHEY and SMNVEV (reference sequence). The CDR3 sequence is 13 residues long. Trimming left V 3 bases short and J 3 bases short, with 9 bases between. CDR3 loop: CASSFLAVYEQYF. In DNA form, the CDR3 reads TGTGCCAGCAGTTTTTTGGCCGTCTACGAGCAGTACTTC.

The chain employs TRBV6-6 and TRBJ2-1; 8 bases fit TRBD2. The junction had 6 bases not matched to a gene; V was cut back by 4 bases and J by 4 bases. Germline V gene sequence: CDR1 MNHNY, CDR2 SVGAGI (reference sequence). This CDR3 region has 15 residues. The CDR3: CASSFELAGYNEQFF. For the CDR3, the DNA is TGTGCCAGCAGTTTCGAATTAGCGGGGTACAATGAGCAGTTCTTC.

The J gene is TRBJ2-1, the V gene TRBV30; a weak D match, TRBD2 (7 bases). The CDR3 is 12 residues long. Germline V gene lookup returns CDR1 GTSNPN and CDR2 SVGIG (reference sequence). Trimming left V 3 bases short and J 8 bases short, with 11 bases between. CDR3 DNA: TGTGCCTGGAGGAGGGGGGGTTATGAGCAGTTCTTC. Protein sequence: CAWRRGGYEQFF.

V is TRBV7-9 and J is TRBJ1-2; D remains ambiguous. The CDR3 contains 13 residues. V was clipped by 5 bases and J by 6 bases, with 13 bases between them. From germline, CDR1 is SEHNR and CDR2 FQNEAQ (reference sequence). The CDR3 DNA sequence: TGTGCCAGCAGCCTTTGGGCAGCGGATGGCTACACCTTC. This encodes CASSLWAADGYTF.

The chain employs TRBV5-6 and TRBJ1-4; TRBD1 aligns across 9 bases. Germline V lookup: CDR1 SGHDT, CDR2 YYEEEE. With V trimmed by 4 bases and J by 8 bases, 6 bases remained unmatched. CDR3 size: 14 residues. The CDR3 nucleotides are TGTGCCAGCAGCCGCTGGACAGGGGTCGAAAAACTGTTTTTT. It specifies CASSRWTGVEKLFF.

This clone was detected only once. The rearrangement links TRBV29-1 to TRBJ2-3; D is perhaps TRBD2 (6 bases). This CDR3 comprises 13 residues. Germline V gives CDR1 SQVTM, CDR2 ANQGSEA. V lost 3 bases and J 6 bases, leaving 13 bases between the germline ends. CDR3 sequence (DNA): TGCAGCGTTGACCTGGGCGGGACGGATACGCAGTATTTT. It translates to CSVDLGGTDTQYF.

This chain connects TRBV12-5 to TRBJ2-7; 10 bases are a match to TRBD1. Germline CDR1 reads LGHNT; CDR2 reads FRNRAP. V shed 4 bases, J shed 2 bases, and the junction held 5 bases outside the gene matches. The CDR3 is 15 residues long. CDR3 DNA: TGTGCTAGTGGTTCGGGACAGGGGTTCCCCTACGAGCAGTACTTC. This gives the protein CASGSGQGFPYEQYF.

This clone was seen only a few times. The chain has TRBV6-5 and TRBJ2-4, with D possibly being TRBD2 (6 bases). The germline V and J ends were trimmed by 2 bases and 0 bases, with 11 bases remaining between them. CDR3 length equals 16 residues. The germline V gene has CDR1 MNHEY and CDR2 SVGAGI. CDR3 in amino acids: CASSYGGALAKNIQYF. The CDR3 DNA follows: TGTGCCAGCAGTTACGGAGGGGCCTTAGCCAAAAACATTCAGTACTTC.

With respect to this clone: The junction and the germline gene differ at one end; a read error may be behind it. The rearrangement links TRBV5-4 to TRBJ2-7; D perhaps matches TRBD2 (5 bases). The CDR3 is made up of 12 amino acids. CDR1 and CDR2 from the germline V gene are SGHNT and YYREEE (reference sequence). CDR3 sequence: CANSLGAYEQYF. The CDR3 nucleotides read TGTGCCAACAGCTTGGGAGCCTACGAGCAGTACTTC.

This rearrangement joins TRBV28 to TRBJ1-6; tentative D call: TRBD1 (6 bases). The germline V gene has CDR1 MDHEN and CDR2 SYDVKM. The V end lost 6 bases, the J end lost 7 bases, and 13 bases lay between the germline ends. The CDR3 consists of 14 residues. The CDR3 spells CASSLQGRNSPLHF. As DNA, the CDR3 is TGTGCCAGCAGCTTACAGGGTAGGAATTCACCCCTCCACTTT.

This clone was seen more than once but under ten times. The chain recombines TRBV7-2 with TRBJ2-3; D remains unclear. The germline V gene has CDR1 SGHTA and CDR2 FQGNSA. There are 12 residues in the CDR3. The germline V and J ends were trimmed by 5 bases and 2 bases, with 5 bases remaining between them. Here the CDR3 reads CASSPYTDTQYF. The CDR3 DNA reads as TGTGCCAGCAGCCCCTACACAGATACGCAGTATTTT.

This chain uses TRBV27 with TRBJ1-6; 7 bases agree with TRBD1. Unmatched junction bases numbered 8, after V lost 4 bases and J lost 8 bases. CDR3 length: 15 residues. In germline, CDR1 is MNHEY, CDR2 SMNVEV (reference sequence). The CDR3 loop reads CASSSTGQADSPLHF. Written as DNA, the CDR3 is TGTGCCAGCAGTTCCACCGGACAGGCGGATTCACCCCTCCACTTT.

The V and J genes are TRBV13 and TRBJ1-2; D is uncertain. In germline, CDR1 is PRHDT, CDR2 FYEKMQ (reference sequence). Trimming shortened V by 1 base and J by 4 bases, and 7 bases separated the two germline ends. The CDR3 loop spans 13 amino acids. The CDR3 nucleotides are TGTGCCAGCAGCTTAGACAGCTCCTATGGCTACACCTTC. This codes for CASSLDSSYGYTF.

The chain employs TRBV13 and TRBJ1-1, with a possible D match to TRBD1 (5 bases). There are 11 residues in the CDR3. V lost 10 bases and J 4 bases, leaving 10 bases between the germline ends. CDR1 is PRHDT and CDR2 is FYEKMQ in the germline V gene (reference sequence). CDR3 loop: CATAGGTEAFF. The CDR3 DNA is TGTGCCACCGCCGGGGGCACTGAAGCTTTCTTT.

V gene TRBV28 combines with J gene TRBJ2-5; 9 nucleotides line up with TRBD2. The CDR3 is made up of 14 amino acids. The junction had 6 bases not matched to a gene; V was cut back by 6 bases and J by 4 bases. In germline, CDR1 is MDHEN, CDR2 SYDVKM. The CDR3 sequence is CASRDSGGGETQYF. CDR3 DNA sequence: TGTGCCAGCAGGGATAGCGGGGGTGGAGAGACCCAGTACTTC.

This chain joins TRBV5-5 and TRBJ2-7; TRBD2 aligns across 7 bases. The CDR3 has 14 residues. Losses at the gene ends were 4 bases for V and 0 bases for J; bases not matched to a gene: 4. Looked up from germline, CDR1 is SGHKS and CDR2 is YYEKEE (reference sequence). The CDR3 DNA follows: TGTGCCAGCAGCAGAGCGGGAAGCTCCTACGAGCAGTACTTC. It encodes CASSRAGSSYEQYF.

The chain joins TRBV30 to TRBJ2-1; the D is unclear. This CDR3 has 10 residues. CDR1 and CDR2 (germline): GTSNPN, SVGIG (reference sequence). Between the trimmed V and J ends, which lost 3 bases and 10 bases, there was a span of 7 bases. In nucleotides, the CDR3 is TGTGCCTGGAGAGCCGCAGAGCAGTTCTTC. Protein product: CAWRAAEQFF.

V is TRBV11-2 and J is TRBJ1-2; possible D gene TRBD1, 5 bases. The germline V and J ends were trimmed by 4 bases and 7 bases, with 13 bases remaining between them. CDR1 SGHAT and CDR2 FQNNGV come from the germline V gene. The CDR3 is 13 residues long. The CDR3 DNA reads TGTGCCAGCAGCTCAACACAAGGGGTTGGCTACACCTTC. As protein: CASSSTQGVGYTF.